This passage covers 10 T cell receptor beta chains from one sample sequenced in a study of T-cell reconstitution after alpha-beta-depleted transplantation in children. The authors prepared the TCRbeta library with unique molecular identifiers. TCRdb reanalysed the PCR reads using MiXCR and keeps one entry per CDR3 protein. This table holds about 1,000,000 distinct CDR3 sequences, roughly 29% found once. The sequencing used PBMCs, mostly from graft donor cells, collected 360 days after TCRalphabeta/CD19-depleted stem cell transplant. The source is a boy younger than two who had a stem cell transplant for SCID, so the T cells may come from the graft donor.

The chain has TRBV29-1 and TRBJ2-2; no firm D call. Deletions cut 4 bases from V and 1 base from J, with 4 bases between. Germline V CDR1 and CDR2: SQVTM, ANQGSEA. The CDR3 has 12 amino acids. For the CDR3, the DNA is TGCAGCGTTGCAGTGAACACCGGGGAGCTGTTTTTT. Residues: CSVAVNTGELFF.

J is TRBJ2-5 and V is TRBV29-1; 11 nucleotides align to TRBD2. The trim removed 4 bases at V and 0 bases at J, leaving 4 bases unmatched. The germline V gene has CDR1 SQVTM and CDR2 ANQGSEA. This CDR3 is built from 15 residues. For the CDR3, the DNA is TGCAGCGTTGTCGAACTAGCGGGGGACCAAGAGACCCAGTACTTC. Its protein is CSVVELAGDQETQYF.

This clonotype was detected a few times. The gene calls are TRBV5-1 and TRBJ2-7; 14 bases are a match to TRBD2. In germline, CDR1 is SGHRS, CDR2 YFSETQ. The length of the CDR3 is 16 residues. Trimming removed 3 bases from V and 0 bases from J; junction bases left unmatched: 2. DNA of the CDR3: TGCGCCAGCAGCTGGGGACTAGCGGGGGCCTCCTACGAGCAGTACTTC. It encodes CASSWGLAGASYEQYF.

The chain employs TRBV7-9 and TRBJ2-1; 7 bases are shared with TRBD2. The CDR3 has 14 residues. The ends lost 1 base at V and 10 bases at J; junction bases unmatched: 7. CDR1 and CDR2 (germline): SEHNR, FQNEAQ (reference sequence). CDR3 DNA: TGTGCCAGCAGCTTAGATCTATCGGGGGGAGAGCAGTTCTTC. This gives the protein CASSLDLSGGEQFF.

CDR3 sequence reads: CASRQGARRNQPQHF. CDR3 DNA: TGTGCCAGCAGGCAGGGGGCGCGTCGCAATCAGCCCCAGCATTTT. The chain carries TRBV6-1 and TRBJ1-5; 8 bases map to TRBD1. Germline CDR1 MNHNS, CDR2 SASEGT. The CDR3 length is 15 residues. V shed 6 bases and J 2 bases; nucleotides not matched to a gene: 6.

The J gene is TRBJ2-7, the V gene TRBV7-9, with D uncertain. Germline V gene sequence: CDR1 SEHNR, CDR2 FQNEAQ (reference sequence). Trimming left V 4 bases short and J 9 bases short, with 19 bases between. The CDR3 contains 14 residues. CDR3 region: CASSSDTALSGQYF. CDR3 DNA: TGTGCCAGCAGCTCCGACACGGCTCTCTCGGGGCAGTACTTC.

The V gene is TRBV4-3, the J gene TRBJ2-7; the match to TRBD2 covers 9 bases. The V gene end was trimmed by 1 base and the J gene end by 7 bases; junction bases not matched to a gene: 8. Germline V lookup: CDR1 LGHNA, CDR2 YSLEER. This CDR3 spans 15 amino acids. The CDR3 DNA reads as TGCGCCAGCAGCCAAGCCGGGACTAGCAGACGGGAGCAGTACTTC. Protein product: CASSQAGTSRREQYF.

The V gene is TRBV4-2, the J gene TRBJ2-3; D is unclear. Trimming removed 1 base from V and 4 bases from J, with 18 bases in between. Looked up from germline, CDR1 is LGHNA and CDR2 is YNFKEQ. CDR3 length equals 17 residues. The CDR3, as DNA: TGTGCCAGCAGCCAAGTTGCTGCGGAGTTAGGCGCAGATACGCAGTATTTT. This codes for CASSQVAAELGADTQYF.

The chain uses TRBV12-3 or TRBV12-4 and TRBJ2-1, with 7 bases lining up with TRBD2. V was pared by 5 bases and J by 11 bases, with 3 bases of the junction left unmatched. This CDR3 region has 11 residues. CDR3 sequence (DNA): TGTGCCAGCAGTCCGCGGGAGAAGCAGTTCTTC. Its translation: CASSPREKQFF.

This chain uses TRBV6-2 or TRBV6-3 with TRBJ2-2, with D perhaps matching TRBD2 (6 bases). Germline assignment: CDR1 MNHEY and CDR2 SVGEGT. This CDR3 spans 16 amino acids. Trimming cost V 4 bases and J 6 bases, with 18 bases left between them. The CDR3, as DNA: TGTGCCAGCAGTTTGGGAGCGGGTCTGGTGTCCGGGGAGCTGTTTTTT. Its protein is CASSLGAGLVSGELFF.